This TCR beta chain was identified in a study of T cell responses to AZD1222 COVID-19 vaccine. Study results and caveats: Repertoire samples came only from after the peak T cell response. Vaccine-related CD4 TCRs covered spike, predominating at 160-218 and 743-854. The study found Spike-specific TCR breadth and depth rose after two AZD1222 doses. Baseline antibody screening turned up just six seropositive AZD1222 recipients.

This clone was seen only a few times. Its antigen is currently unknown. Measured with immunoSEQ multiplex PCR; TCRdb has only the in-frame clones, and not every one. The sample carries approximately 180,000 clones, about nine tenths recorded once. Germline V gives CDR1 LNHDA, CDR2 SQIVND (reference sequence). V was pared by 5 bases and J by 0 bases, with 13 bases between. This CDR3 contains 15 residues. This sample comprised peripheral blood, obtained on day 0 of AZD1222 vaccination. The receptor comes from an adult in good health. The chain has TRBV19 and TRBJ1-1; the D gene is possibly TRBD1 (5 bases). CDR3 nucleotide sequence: TGTGCCAGTAGTCCATCACGCAGGGTGAACACTGAAGCTTTCTTT. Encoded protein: CASSPSRRVNTEAFF.